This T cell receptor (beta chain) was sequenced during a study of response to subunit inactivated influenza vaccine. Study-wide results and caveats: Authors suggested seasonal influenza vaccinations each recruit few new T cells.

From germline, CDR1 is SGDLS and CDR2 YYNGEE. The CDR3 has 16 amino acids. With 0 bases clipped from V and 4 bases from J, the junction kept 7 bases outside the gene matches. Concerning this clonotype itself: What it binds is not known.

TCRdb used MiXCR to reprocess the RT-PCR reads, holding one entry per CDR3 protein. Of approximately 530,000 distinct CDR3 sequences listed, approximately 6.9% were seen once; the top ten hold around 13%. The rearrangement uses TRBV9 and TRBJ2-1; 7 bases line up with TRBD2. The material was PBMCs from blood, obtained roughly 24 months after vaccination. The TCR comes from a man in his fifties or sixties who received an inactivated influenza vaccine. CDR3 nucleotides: TGTGCCAGCAGCGTAGTGGGCGAGCGGGGATACAATGAGCAGTTCTTC. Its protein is CASSVVGERGYNEQFF. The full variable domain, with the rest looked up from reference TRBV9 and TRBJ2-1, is DSGVTQTPKHLITATGQRVTLRCSPRSGDLSVYWYQQSLDQGLQFLIQYYNGEERAKGNILERFSAQQFPDLHSELNLSSLELGDSALYFCASSVVGERGYNEQFFGPGTRLTVL.